The 11 T cell receptor beta chains below were found in one sample sequenced in a study of blood T cell repertoires in COVID-19 (dated by TCRdb to the early 2020s). Receptors were amplified or captured by the immunoSEQ multiplex PCR assay. In its TCRdb copy, this immuneACCESS table keeps in-frame sequences only and misses some clones. Where compared with another copy, unresolved V genes explain less than half of these, and the others have no known cause. This sample has 250,000 or so clones in its table, and around four fifths of those were observed once. Of the sample, 4% falls within the top ten clones. Sequencing input: peripheral blood. The source of these receptors is a man in his fifties or sixties with acute or convalescent COVID-19.

The chain has TRBV11-1 and TRBJ2-5, with 7 bases identical to TRBD1. The CDR3 contains 16 residues. V gave up 5 bases and J gave up 6 bases; unmatched junction bases: 15. Germline loops: CDR1 SGHAT, CDR2 FQDESV (reference sequence). The DNA for the CDR3 is TGTGCCAGCAGCATAATGACAGGGACGGAATTAAAGACCCAGTACTTC. It encodes CASSIMTGTELKTQYF.

The chain recombines TRBV11-2 with TRBJ2-5; D might be TRBD2 (6 bases). Germline V CDR1 and CDR2: SGHAT, FQNNGV. CDR3 length equals 17 residues. Deletions cut 0 bases from V and 4 bases from J, with 18 bases between. CDR3 in DNA: TGTGCCAGCAGCTTAGAGCGGGGAAGGGGTACCAGAGAGACCCAGTACTTC. Translation: CASSLERGRGTRETQYF.

The chain couples TRBV9 to TRBJ2-1, with 10 bases fitting TRBD2. Trimming at V came to 1 base and at J to 1 base, leaving 5 bases not matched to a gene. CDR1 is SGDLS and CDR2 is YYNGEE in the germline V gene. The CDR3 totals 17 residues. The CDR3 spells CASSVQSSGSSYNEQFF. The CDR3 coding sequence is TGTGCCAGCAGCGTACAATCTAGCGGGAGTTCCTACAATGAGCAGTTCTTC.

This clone was observed a single time. The chain has TRBV6-2 or TRBV6-3 and TRBJ1-2; D is undetermined. CDR1 MNHEY and CDR2 SVGEGT come from the germline V gene. The ends were cut back, 5 bases at V and 3 bases at J, with 7 bases in the middle. The length of the CDR3 is 12 residues. The CDR3 reads CASSAGYYGYTF. As DNA, the CDR3 is TGTGCCAGCAGTGCAGGCTACTATGGCTACACCTTC.

V is TRBV7-8 and J is TRBJ2-7; 12 bases fit TRBD2. J gave up 1 base and V 5 bases, and 9 bases lay outside the gene matches. Germline loops: CDR1 SGHVS, CDR2 FQNEAQ. The CDR3 is made up of 17 amino acids. CDR3 loop: CASSPRLAGAVSYEQYF. The CDR3 DNA is TGTGCCAGCAGCCCAAGACTAGCGGGGGCGGTTTCCTACGAGCAGTACTTC.

This chain connects TRBV23-1 to TRBJ2-5; the match to TRBD2 covers 13 bases. TRBV23-1 belongs to the ORF category, with a function that is uncertain. Germline trimming cut 5 bases from V and 0 bases from J; bases unmatched to any gene: 6. The CDR3 length is 17 residues. The CDR3 DNA reads TGCGCCAGCAGTGGACTAGCGGGAGCCCAGTACCAAGAGACCCAGTACTTC. Protein: CASSGLAGAQYQETQYF.

Comments on this clone: This sample also contains other DNA sequences that code for the same CDR3. This sequence joins TRBV9 and TRBJ2-7, with TRBD1 matching 8 bases. CDR1 is SGDLS and CDR2 is YYNGEE in the germline V gene. CDR3 length equals 15 residues. Germline trimming cut 0 bases from V and 2 bases from J; bases unmatched to any gene: 4. The CDR3 spells CASSVADRGTYEQYF. In DNA form, the CDR3 reads TGTGCCAGCAGCGTAGCCGACAGGGGAACCTACGAGCAGTACTTC. Complete variable domain (other parts from reference TRBV9 and TRBJ2-7): DSGVTQTPKHLITATGQRVTLRCSPRSGDLSVYWYQQSLDQGLQFLIQYYNGEERAKGNILERFSAQQFPDLHSELNLSSLELGDSALYFCASSVADRGTYEQYFGPGTRLTVT.

The rearrangement joins TRBV19 to TRBJ2-1, with D possibly being TRBD1 (6 bases). This CDR3 contains 14 residues. The germline gives CDR1 LNHDA, CDR2 SQIVND (reference sequence). V lost 6 bases and J lost 12, with 21 bases in between. The DNA for the CDR3 is TGTGCCAGTAGCCTCCCCCCGGGACATCACCGGCAGTTCTTC. Encoded protein: CASSLPPGHHRQFF.

The chain couples TRBV5-1 to TRBJ2-2, with unresolved D. V lost 0 bases and J lost 0, with 9 bases in between. This CDR3 is built from 16 residues. Germline V gene data show CDR1 as SGHRS and CDR2 as YFSETQ. Written as DNA, the CDR3 is TGCGCCAGCAGCTTGGCCAGAATCGCGAACACCGGGGAGCTGTTTTTT. This gives the protein CASSLARIANTGELFF.

This clone was seen just once. The chain has TRBV4-1 and TRBJ1-2; 7 bases are shared with TRBD1. The length of the CDR3 is 16 residues. The V and J ends lost 1 base and 3 bases, in that order; junction bases with no gene match: 8. CDR1 is MGHRA and CDR2 is YSYEKL in the germline V gene. As DNA, the CDR3 is TGCGCCAGCAGCCAAGGAATCCGGACAGGTCACTATGGCTACACCTTC. This translates into CASSQGIRTGHYGYTF.

The chain uses TRBV6-5 and TRBJ1-3; D unresolved. CDR3 length equals 16 residues. Looked up from germline, CDR1 is MNHEY and CDR2 is SVGAGI. With 0 bases removed from V and 2 bases from J, the gap between germline ends came to 11 bases. The CDR3 sequence: CASSYSRPGAGNTIYF. The CDR3 DNA reads as TGTGCCAGCAGTTACTCGAGACCGGGAGCTGGAAACACCATATATTTT.